Presented here are 12 T cell receptor beta chains from one specimen sequenced in a study of blood T cell repertoires in COVID-19. The assay was immunoSEQ multiplex PCR, and TCRdb's table has in-frame clones only and misses some. Among roughly 50,000 clones, 75% to 90% were seen once, and the ten largest hold 6.5%. Sequenced input: peripheral blood. These TCRs come from a man aged 55 to 69 with acute or convalescent COVID-19.

V gene TRBV4-1 combines with J gene TRBJ2-7, with 10 bases aligning to TRBD2. The CDR3 is 15 amino acids. V shed 1 base, J shed 3 bases, and the junction held 3 bases outside the gene matches. Germline V gives CDR1 MGHRA, CDR2 YSYEKL. In nucleotides, the CDR3 is TGCGCCAGCAGCCAAGGGCCTAGCGGGAGCTACGAGCAGTACTTC. This translates into CASSQGPSGSYEQYF.

The genes are TRBV7-9 and TRBJ2-1; 11 bases map to TRBD1. The CDR3 loop spans 15 amino acids. Per germline, CDR1 SEHNR and CDR2 FQNEAQ (reference sequence). The J segment lost 7 bases and the V segment lost 5 bases, leaving 7 bases of the junction unmatched. The DNA of the CDR3 is TGTGCCAGCAGCGCCGGGACAGGGGGTAGGAATGAGCAGTTCTTC. This encodes CASSAGTGGRNEQFF.

The rearrangement joins TRBV18 to TRBJ2-1; D not resolved. CDR1 is KGHSH, CDR2 LQKENI, per germline. The CDR3 is made up of 12 amino acids. The ends were cut back, 3 bases at V and 5 bases at J, with 5 bases in the middle. Here the CDR3 DNA reads TGTGCCAGCTCACCGATAGACAATGAGCAGTTCTTC. Translated: CASSPIDNEQFF. Full variable domain (rest looked up from reference TRBV18 and TRBJ2-1): NAGVMQNPRHLVRRRGQEARLRCSPMKGHSHVYWYRQLPEEGLKFMVYLQKENIIDESGMPKERFSAEFPKEGPSILRIQQVVRGDSAAYFCASSPIDNEQFFGPGTRLTVL.

In this sample, this clone turned up a few times. V and J are TRBV5-1 and TRBJ2-3; D remains ambiguous. This CDR3 comprises 14 residues. From germline, CDR1 is SGHRS and CDR2 YFSETQ. Trimming pared 3 bases from V and 0 bases from J, leaving 8 bases between. The CDR3: CASSSSSSTDTQYF. The CDR3 DNA reads as TGCGCCAGCAGCTCCTCCTCTAGCACAGATACGCAGTATTTT.

The table lists this clone with a few counts. The genes are TRBV5-4 and TRBJ2-1; D gene unclear. The CDR3 extends over 15 amino acids. V shed 1 base and J shed 2 bases, with 10 bases lying between them. CDR1 SGHNT and CDR2 YYREEE come from the germline V gene (reference sequence). This CDR3 is CASSLSALTYNEQFF. CDR3 coding DNA: TGTGCCAGCAGCTTGAGCGCGCTCACCTACAATGAGCAGTTCTTC.

The chain links TRBV5-4 to TRBJ2-1, with TRBD2 matching over 8 bases. The germline gives CDR1 SGHNT, CDR2 YYREEE (reference sequence). CDR3 size: 15 residues. The J segment lost 1 base and the V segment lost 2 bases, leaving 2 bases of the junction unmatched. This CDR3 reads CASSLERGSYNEQFF. The CDR3 DNA reads as TGTGCCAGCAGCTTAGAGCGGGGGTCCTACAATGAGCAGTTCTTC. Together with reference TRBV5-4 and TRBJ2-1, the CDR3 gives the full variable domain: ETGVTQSPTHLIKTRGQQVTLRCSSQSGHNTVSWYQQALGQGPQFIFQYYREEENGRGNFPPRFSGLQFPNYSSELNVNALELDDSALYLCASSLERGSYNEQFFGPGTRLTVL.

V is TRBV18 and J is TRBJ1-1, with TRBD1 matching over 9 bases. V lost 3 bases, J lost 3 bases, and 11 bases stayed unmatched. CDR3 length equals 17 residues. Germline CDR1 reads KGHSH; CDR2 reads LQKENI. CDR3 protein: CASSPPGQGMGDTEAFF. The CDR3 region has the DNA TGTGCCAGCTCACCGCCGGGACAGGGCATGGGGGACACTGAAGCTTTCTTT. Using reference TRBV18 and TRBJ1-1 for the parts outside the CDR3, the full variable domain is NAGVMQNPRHLVRRRGQEARLRCSPMKGHSHVYWYRQLPEEGLKFMVYLQKENIIDESGMPKERFSAEFPKEGPSILRIQQVVRGDSAAYFCASSPPGQGMGDTEAFFGQGTRLTVV.

The CDR3 nucleotides read TGCGCCAGCAGTGCTACCGCTGGAAACACCATATATTTT. Residues: CASSATAGNTIYF. This rearrangement joins TRBV10-1 to TRBJ1-3; D not certain. CDR3 size: 13 residues. V lost 4 bases and J lost 2, with 6 bases in between. Germline V gene data show CDR1 as WNHNN and CDR2 as SYGVQD (reference sequence).

The V gene is TRBV9, the J gene TRBJ2-7; perhaps TRBD2 as D (5 bases). This CDR3 has 12 residues. V lost 4 bases to trimming and J lost 4 bases, with 9 bases between them. Germline CDR1 and CDR2: SGDLS and YYNGEE. The CDR3 sequence is CASSPSGYEQYF. The CDR3 DNA reads TGTGCCAGCAGCCCCTCGGGGTACGAGCAGTACTTC.

The rearrangement joins TRBV5-1 to TRBJ2-7, with 11 nucleotides matching TRBD2. The V gene end was trimmed by 4 bases and the J gene end by 4 bases; junction bases not matched to a gene: 4. The CDR3 contains 14 residues. Per germline, CDR1 SGHRS and CDR2 YFSETQ. The CDR3 sequence is CASSPGTSGYEQYF. DNA of the CDR3: TGCGCCAGCAGCCCCGGGACTAGCGGTTACGAGCAGTACTTC.

The chain is built from TRBV27 and TRBJ2-6; D remains unclear. The V gene's germline CDR1 is MNHEY and CDR2 SMNVEV (reference sequence). The CDR3 is 15 amino acids. Trimming took off 4 bases at V and 4 bases at J, with 11 bases between the two ends. CDR3 loop: CASSSVSLGANVLTF. The CDR3 DNA is TGTGCCAGCAGTTCGGTCTCCTTGGGGGCCAACGTCCTGACTTTC.

The CDR3 here is CASSGRFATNEKLFF. In DNA, the CDR3 is TGTGCCAGTTCTGGGCGTTTTGCAACTAATGAAAAACTGTTTTTT. The chain employs TRBV19 and TRBJ1-4; D is undetermined. With 8 bases removed from V and 0 bases from J, the gap between germline ends came to 13 bases. Germline assignment: CDR1 LNHDA and CDR2 SQIVND (reference sequence). The length of the CDR3 is 15 residues.